The clone carrying this T cell receptor (beta chain) was counted between two and nine times. The antigen is unknown. Germline values: CDR1 SGHTA, CDR2 FQGNSA. CDR3 size: 13 residues. V was clipped by 8 bases and J by 2 bases, with 12 bases between them. This sample is drawn from a study of T cells after yellow fever vaccination. Overall study context: Any fraction with a low cell number was prepared using SMART-Seq v4 Ultra Low Input.

Overall study findings and caveats: Sorted repertoires could include abundant contaminating clonotypes from bulk cells.

One entry per CDR3 protein, called by TCRdb with MiXCR from the 5' RACE reads. Of some 300,000 distinct CDR3 sequences detected, around 10% appear once; the ten largest clones hold around 3.1%. The chain employs TRBV7-2 and TRBJ2-5, with D possibly being TRBD2 (5 bases). This specimen was CD4+ T cells sorted from PBMCs, taken 5 days after the yellow fever booster vaccination. This receptor was taken from a man in his late teens or twenties who received the YFV17D yellow fever vaccine. CDR3 nucleotides: TGTGCCAGCGGAGGACCATTACAAGAGACCCAGTACTTC. Its protein is CASGGPLQETQYF.